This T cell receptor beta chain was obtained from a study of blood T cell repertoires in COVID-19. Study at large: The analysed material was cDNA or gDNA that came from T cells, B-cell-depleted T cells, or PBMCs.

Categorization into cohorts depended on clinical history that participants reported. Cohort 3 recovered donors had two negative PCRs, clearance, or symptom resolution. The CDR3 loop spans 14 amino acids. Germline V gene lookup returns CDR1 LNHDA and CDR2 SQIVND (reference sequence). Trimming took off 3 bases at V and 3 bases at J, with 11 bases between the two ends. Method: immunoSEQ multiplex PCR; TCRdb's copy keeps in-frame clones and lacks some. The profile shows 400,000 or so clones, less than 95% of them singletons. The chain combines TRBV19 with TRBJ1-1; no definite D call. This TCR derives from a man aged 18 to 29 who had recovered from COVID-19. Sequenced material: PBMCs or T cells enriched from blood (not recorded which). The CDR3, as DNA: TGTGCCAGTAGTATTCCAAGCGGGTACACTGAAGCTTTCTTT. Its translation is CASSIPSGYTEAFF.